Presented here are 9 T cell receptor beta chains from one specimen sequenced in a study of blood T cell repertoires in COVID-19. Data came from immunoSEQ multiplex PCR; TCRdb stores just in-frame clones and leaves some out. The table includes some 180,000 clones, 85% to 90% detected once. The sequencing sample was made of peripheral blood. The receptors here all came from a woman aged 60 to 75 with acute or convalescent COVID-19.

V usage is TRBV7-8 and J usage is TRBJ1-3, with D perhaps matching TRBD1 (6 bases). The CDR3 sequence is 16 residues long. Germline V gene sequence: CDR1 SGHVS, CDR2 FQNEAQ. Deletions cut 1 base from V and 3 bases from J, with 13 bases between. CDR3 amino acids: CASSLGPAGVGNTIYF. The CDR3 nucleotides read TGTGCCAGCAGCTTAGGTCCCGCAGGGGTTGGAAACACCATATATTTT.

The CDR3 sequence: CASSLTARGYGYTF. CDR3 nucleotides: TGTGCCAGCAGCTTAACTGCGAGGGGGTACGGCTACACCTTC. The chain joins TRBV7-3 to TRBJ1-2, with D perhaps matching TRBD1 (6 bases). CDR3 length: 14 amino acids. Germline V CDR1 and CDR2: SGHTA, FQGTGA. V was shortened by 0 bases and J by 8 bases, with 13 bases between the two germline ends.

This chain uses TRBV7-9 with TRBJ2-1; TRBD2 aligns across 7 bases. Per the germline V gene, CDR1 is SEHNR and CDR2 is FQNEAQ (reference sequence). The CDR3 is 15 amino acids. J was trimmed by 6 bases and V by 5 bases; bases with no gene match: 10. The CDR3 DNA follows: TGTGCCAGCAGCCCAGGGCGGGAGAGGGGCAATGAGCAGTTCTTC. This gives the protein CASSPGRERGNEQFF.

The CDR3 DNA reads as TGTGCCACCCGTAGCATGGCGGGCTCCTACAATGAGCAGTTCTTC. Translating gives CATRSMAGSYNEQFF. The chain couples TRBV19 to TRBJ2-1, with a possible D match to TRBD2 (5 bases). Trimming stripped 10 bases from V and 0 bases from J, with 16 bases between. Germline V CDR1 and CDR2: LNHDA, SQIVND (reference sequence). This CDR3 is 15 amino acids long.

The gene calls are TRBV7-2 and TRBJ1-3; 8 nucleotides match TRBD1. Per germline, CDR1 SGHTA and CDR2 FQGNSA. Losses at the gene ends were 5 bases for V and 6 bases for J; bases not matched to a gene: 9. The CDR3 covers 15 residues. CDR3 DNA sequence: TGTGCCAGCAGCCCCCTTGGACAGGGCGCAAACACCATATATTTT. This encodes CASSPLGQGANTIYF.

This clone has only one observation. The J gene is TRBJ2-5, the V gene TRBV30, with D unclear. CDR1 and CDR2 (germline): GTSNPN, SVGIG (reference sequence). The V gene lost 4 bases and the J gene lost 3 bases, with 15 bases spanning the gap. This CDR3 is built from 14 residues. CDR3 residues: CAWTLDNRKETQYF. The CDR3 coding sequence is TGTGCCTGGACCTTAGACAACCGCAAAGAGACCCAGTACTTC.

As DNA, the CDR3 is TGTGCCATCAGTGCTGGGACAGGGGCGGGAGAGACCCAGTACTTC. The encoded protein is CAISAGTGAGETQYF. The chain has TRBV10-3 and TRBJ2-5, with TRBD1 matching 10 bases. CDR3 length: 15 amino acids. Germline CDR1 and CDR2: ENHRY and SYGVKD. Germline trimming cut 4 bases from V and 4 bases from J; bases unmatched to any gene: 6.

V usage is TRBV12-3 or TRBV12-4 and J usage is TRBJ2-2; tentative D call: TRBD1 (7 bases). The length of the CDR3 is 13 residues. Trimming took 11 bases from V and 5 from J, leaving 15 bases between them. This CDR3 is CASAAGQTGELFF. The CDR3 DNA reads as TGTGCCTCTGCGGCGGGACAGACCGGGGAGCTGTTTTTT.

This clone was found once. The J gene is TRBJ2-3, the V gene TRBV28, with D possibly TRBD2 on 5 matching bases. In germline, CDR1 is MDHEN, CDR2 SYDVKM. The CDR3 is 12 amino acids. V was trimmed by 10 bases and J by 3 bases, leaving 11 bases between them. In DNA, the CDR3 is TGTGCCACCGAAAGAGGGACAGATACGCAGTATTTT. Protein product: CATERGTDTQYF.